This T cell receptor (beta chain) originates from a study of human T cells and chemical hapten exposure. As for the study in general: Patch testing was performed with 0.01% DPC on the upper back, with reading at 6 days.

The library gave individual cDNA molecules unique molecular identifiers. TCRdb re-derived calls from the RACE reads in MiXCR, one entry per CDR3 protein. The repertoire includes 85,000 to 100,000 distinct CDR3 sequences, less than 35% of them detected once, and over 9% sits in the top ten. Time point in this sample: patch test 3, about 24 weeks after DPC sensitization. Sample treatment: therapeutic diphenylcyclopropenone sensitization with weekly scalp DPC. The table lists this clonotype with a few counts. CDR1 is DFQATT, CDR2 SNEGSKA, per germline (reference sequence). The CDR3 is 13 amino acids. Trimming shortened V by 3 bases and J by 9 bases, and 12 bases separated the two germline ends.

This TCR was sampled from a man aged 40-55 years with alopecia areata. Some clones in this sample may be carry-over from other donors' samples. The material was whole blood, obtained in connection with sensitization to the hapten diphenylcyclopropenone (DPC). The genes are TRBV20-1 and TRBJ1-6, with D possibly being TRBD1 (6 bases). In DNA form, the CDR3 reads TGCAGTGCTAGTCTGGGGGGCACTTCACCCCTCCACTTT. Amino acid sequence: CSASLGGTSPLHF.